This T cell receptor beta chain appears in the sequencing data of a study of blood T cell repertoires in COVID-19. Whole-study context: Samples taken during acute and convalescent COVID-19 were collected in the United States, Italy and Spain.

This table comes from immunoSEQ multiplex PCR, and its TCRdb copy is limited to in-frame clones, with some not included. This sample carries about 82,000 clones, around 82% of them seen once, and the ten largest clones take 5.5% to 7.5%. The CDR3 is 12 residues long. V gave up 8 bases and J gave up 4 bases, with 11 bases separating them. Germline CDR1 and CDR2: LNHDA and SQIVND (reference sequence). This TCR was sampled from a man aged 45-65 years with active or convalescent COVID-19. Sequenced sample: peripheral blood. This chain uses TRBV19 with TRBJ1-2; D perhaps matches TRBD1 (6 bases). The CDR3 DNA reads TGTGCCAGTGGAAGACAGGCCTATGGCTACACCTTC. It codes for CASGRQAYGYTF.